The next 21 T cell receptor beta chains were all read from a single sample in a study of shared clonotypes between healthy human individuals. Measured with immunoSEQ multiplex PCR; TCRdb has only the in-frame clones, and not every one. The sample records over a million clones, 78% being singletons. The sample consisted of memory CD4+ T cells from PBMCs. Subset noted: CD45RA-negative fraction. These receptors all stem from a man between 18 and 35 years old in good health. Some clones in this sample may be carry-over from other donors' samples.

The chain combines TRBV30 with TRBJ2-3, with a possible D match to TRBD2 (5 bases). The CDR3 has 16 residues. V was shortened by 1 base and J by 2 bases, with 16 bases between the two germline ends. Per the germline V gene, CDR1 is GTSNPN and CDR2 is SVGIG (reference sequence). CDR3 residues: CAWSGTKWTSTDTQYF. For the CDR3, the DNA is TGTGCCTGGAGTGGGACCAAATGGACTTCCACAGATACGCAGTATTTT. Using reference TRBV30 and TRBJ2-3 for the parts outside the CDR3, the full variable domain is SQTIHQWPATLVQPVGSPLSLECTVEGTSNPNLYWYRQAAGRGLQLLFYSVGIGQISSEVPQNLSASRPQDRQFILSSKKLLLSDSGFYLCAWSGTKWTSTDTQYFGPGTRLTVL.

The table lists this clone with many counts. The chain employs TRBV7-9 and TRBJ1-5, with 8 bases identical to TRBD1. The J segment lost 6 bases and the V segment lost 5 bases, leaving 9 bases of the junction unmatched. The CDR3 consists of 15 residues. Germline loops: CDR1 SEHNR, CDR2 FQNEAQ (reference sequence). CDR3 region: CASSPGGRGGQPQHF. CDR3 nucleotide sequence: TGTGCCAGCAGCCCAGGGGGCAGGGGGGGTCAGCCCCAGCATTTT.

The chain carries TRBV6-5 and TRBJ2-3; D not certain. Germline V gene sequence: CDR1 MNHEY, CDR2 SVGAGI. V was shortened by 0 bases and J by 4 bases, with 14 bases between the two germline ends. The CDR3 consists of 16 residues. The CDR3 loop is CASSYSGPNRADTQYF. As DNA, the CDR3 is TGTGCCAGCAGTTACTCGGGCCCAAACCGCGCAGATACGCAGTATTTT.

This chain joins TRBV7-2 and TRBJ2-3; a weak D match, TRBD2 (5 bases). V shed 1 base and J shed 6 bases, with 11 bases lying between them. This CDR3 is 14 amino acids long. Germline CDR1 is SGHTA and CDR2 is FQGNSA. CDR3 protein: CASSLELVSDTQYF. For the CDR3, the DNA is TGTGCCAGCAGCTTAGAACTAGTCTCCGATACGCAGTATTTT.

This chain links TRBV4-2 with TRBJ1-2; 7 nucleotides align to TRBD1. CDR3 length equals 14 residues. V lost 4 bases and J lost 2; bases outside the gene matches: 4. Per the germline V gene, CDR1 is LGHNA and CDR2 is YNFKEQ. CDR3 in DNA: TGTGCCAGCAGCCGTGAAGGGGGCAACTATGGCTACACCTTC. It encodes CASSREGGNYGYTF.

This clone was seen only once. The rearrangement uses TRBV6-5 and TRBJ1-5; possible D gene TRBD1, 5 bases. V dropped 6 bases and J dropped 1 base, with 13 bases sitting between them. The CDR3 is 15 amino acids. The germline CDR1 and CDR2 sequences are MNHEY and SVGAGI. This chain's CDR3 is CASRKGRVSNQPQHF. Here the CDR3 DNA reads TGTGCCAGCAGAAAGGGACGGGTGAGCAATCAGCCCCAGCATTTT.

Regarding this clone: The same CDR3 can be traced to other DNA sequences in this sample. The chain joins TRBV11-2 to TRBJ2-3, with 12 positions matching TRBD2. V was pared by 5 bases and J by 3 bases, with 6 bases of the junction left unmatched. Germline V gene sequence: CDR1 SGHAT, CDR2 FQNNGV. This CDR3 is built from 16 residues. The CDR3 loop reads CASSLLAGGLTDTQYF. The CDR3 DNA follows: TGTGCCAGCAGCCTGCTAGCGGGAGGGCTGACAGATACGCAGTATTTT.

As regards this clone: Other nucleotide sequences in the sample specify the same CDR3. The V gene is TRBV5-1, the J gene TRBJ2-7; D remains ambiguous. The CDR3 has 12 amino acids. The germline V and J ends were trimmed by 1 base and 3 bases, with 5 bases remaining between them. Germline V lookup: CDR1 SGHRS, CDR2 YFSETQ. The CDR3 reads CASSLLGYEQYF. Written as DNA, the CDR3 is TGCGCCAGCAGCTTGCTCGGCTACGAGCAGTACTTC. Complete variable domain (other parts from reference TRBV5-1 and TRBJ2-7): KAGVTQTPRYLIKTRGQQVTLSCSPISGHRSVSWYQQTPGQGLQFLFEYFSETQRNKGNFPGRFSGRQFSNSRSEMNVSTLELGDSALYLCASSLLGYEQYFGPGTRLTVT.

This sequence joins TRBV11-2 and TRBJ2-1; D not certain. Deletions cut 3 bases from V and 8 bases from J, with 17 bases between. CDR1 is SGHAT and CDR2 is FQNNGV in the germline V gene. The CDR3 consists of 15 residues. CDR3 sequence reads: CASSLLTGNFDEQFF. The CDR3 nucleotides read TGTGCCAGCAGCTTGCTTACTGGGAATTTCGATGAGCAGTTCTTC. Using reference TRBV11-2 and TRBJ2-1 for the parts outside the CDR3, the full variable domain is EAGVAQSPRYKIIEKRQSVAFWCNPISGHATLYWYQQILGQGPKLLIQFQNNGVVDDSQLPKDRFSAERLKGVDSTLKIQPAKLEDSAVYLCASSLLTGNFDEQFFGPGTRLTVL.

This chain joins TRBV2 and TRBJ1-1, with D possibly TRBD1 on 5 matching bases. Germline V CDR1 and CDR2: SNHLY, FYNNEI. Between the trimmed V and J ends, which lost 2 bases and 3 bases, there was a span of 10 bases. CDR3 length: 14 amino acids. CDR3 sequence (DNA): TGTGCCAGCAGTGAACAGGGAGGGGACACTGAAGCTTTCTTT. Protein product: CASSEQGGDTEAFF.

This clone was recorded only once. The chain couples TRBV6-1 to TRBJ1-5; D is unclear. The CDR3 totals 16 residues. Germline V gives CDR1 MNHNS, CDR2 SASEGT. With 2 bases removed from V and 4 bases from J, the gap between germline ends came to 15 bases. CDR3 amino acids: CASSEFIMPANQPQHF. The DNA for the CDR3 is TGTGCCAGCAGTGAATTTATTATGCCCGCTAATCAGCCCCAGCATTTT.

The V and J genes are TRBV5-4 and TRBJ2-1; unclear D gene. The V end was cut by 0 bases, the J end by 6 bases, with 10 bases between. Looked up from germline, CDR1 is SGHNT and CDR2 is YYREEE (reference sequence). This CDR3 contains 14 residues. CDR3 nucleotides: TGTGCCAGCAGCTTGGGAGTAGTCCCCAATGAGCAGTTCTTC. This translates into CASSLGVVPNEQFF. The full variable domain, completed using reference TRBV5-4 and TRBJ2-1, is ETGVTQSPTHLIKTRGQQVTLRCSSQSGHNTVSWYQQALGQGPQFIFQYYREEENGRGNFPPRFSGLQFPNYSSELNVNALELDDSALYLCASSLGVVPNEQFFGPGTRLTVL.

In its sample, this clone was seen a few times. The same CDR3 also results from other DNA sequences found in this sample. V and J are TRBV5-1 and TRBJ2-5; 8 bases align to TRBD2. CDR3 length: 14 residues. Trimming cost V 4 bases and J 3 bases; bases outside gene matches: 5. Germline V lookup: CDR1 SGHRS, CDR2 YFSETQ. This CDR3 reads CASSPGGAEETQYF. As DNA, the CDR3 is TGCGCCAGCAGCCCGGGGGGGGCGGAAGAGACCCAGTACTTC. The full variable domain, in which reference TRBV5-1 and TRBJ2-5 provide the parts outside the CDR3, is KAGVTQTPRYLIKTRGQQVTLSCSPISGHRSVSWYQQTPGQGLQFLFEYFSETQRNKGNFPGRFSGRQFSNSRSEMNVSTLELGDSALYLCASSPGGAEETQYFGPGTRLLVL.

The sample holds one count of this clone. The chain has TRBV2 and TRBJ2-6; a possible D gene is TRBD1 (6 bases). Germline CDR1 SNHLY, CDR2 FYNNEI. V dropped 6 bases and J dropped 0 bases, with 6 bases sitting between them. The CDR3 loop spans 14 amino acids. The DNA for the CDR3 is TGTGCCAGCAGGGGACACTCTGGGGCCAACGTCCTGACTTTC. The encoded protein is CASRGHSGANVLTF.

V is TRBV11-3 and J is TRBJ2-7; 10 bases match TRBD2. The V gene end was trimmed by 5 bases and the J gene end by 6 bases; junction bases not matched to a gene: 7. This CDR3 comprises 14 residues. Germline CDR1 and CDR2: SGHNT and YENEEA. CDR3 sequence reads: CASSTGTSDAEQYF. CDR3 coding DNA: TGTGCCAGCAGCACCGGGACTAGCGATGCCGAGCAGTACTTC. Full variable domain (missing parts from reference TRBV11-3 and TRBJ2-7): EAGVVQSPRYKIIEKKQPVAFWCNPISGHNTLYWYLQNLGQGPELLIRYENEEAVDDSQLPKDRFSAERLKGVDSTLKIQPAELGDSAVYLCASSTGTSDAEQYFGPGTRLTVT.

The chain has TRBV11-1 and TRBJ1-1; 11 bases match TRBD1. Germline CDR1 is SGHAT and CDR2 is FQDESV (reference sequence). The CDR3 is 16 residues long. The V and J ends lost 5 bases and 4 bases, in that order; junction bases with no gene match: 9. Written as DNA, the CDR3 is TGTGCCAGCAGCGTAAGGCGGACAGGGGGCCTCACTGAAGCTTTCTTT. Protein sequence: CASSVRRTGGLTEAFF. Filled out from reference TRBV11-1 and TRBJ1-1, the complete variable domain reads EAEVAQSPRYKITEKSQAVAFWCDPISGHATLYWYRQILGQGPELLVQFQDESVVDDSQLPKDRFSAERLKGVDSTLKIQPAELGDSAMYLCASSVRRTGGLTEAFFGQGTRLTVV.

The J gene is TRBJ2-3, the V gene TRBV5-4, with a weak D call TRBD2 (7 bases). Germline CDR1 SGHNT, CDR2 YYREEE (reference sequence). The CDR3 is 15 amino acids. Trimming took off 4 bases at V and 8 bases at J, with 20 bases between the two ends. The DNA for the CDR3 is TGTGCCAGCAGCGGGCCTCAGAGAGGGGGGGGTACGCAGTATTTT. It yields the protein CASSGPQRGGGTQYF.

V gene TRBV19 combines with J gene TRBJ1-5; possible D gene TRBD1, 5 bases. The CDR3 is 16 residues long. V lost 6 bases, J lost 5 bases, and 20 bases lay in between. The germline V gene has CDR1 LNHDA and CDR2 SQIVND (reference sequence). CDR3 sequence (DNA): TGTGCCAGTAGGGTGTACCGGGATGGGGCCGATCAGCCCCAGCATTTT. Encoded protein: CASRVYRDGADQPQHF.

This rearrangement joins TRBV6-1 to TRBJ2-3, with D possibly TRBD1 on 5 matching bases. From germline, CDR1 is MNHNS and CDR2 SASEGT. The CDR3 is made up of 14 amino acids. V gave up 7 bases and J gave up 4 bases, with 15 bases separating them. CDR3 amino acids: CASNRREGADTQYF. The CDR3 DNA sequence: TGTGCCAGCAATCGCAGGGAAGGGGCAGATACGCAGTATTTT.

Note on this clone: Other DNA sequences of this sample code for an identical CDR3. The chain joins TRBV28 to TRBJ2-5; D remains ambiguous. From germline, CDR1 is MDHEN and CDR2 SYDVKM. Trimming shortened V by 3 bases and J by 0 bases, and 5 bases separated the two germline ends. This CDR3 is built from 13 residues. This CDR3 reads CASSLTHQETQYF. CDR3 nucleotide sequence: TGTGCCAGCAGTTTGACTCACCAAGAGACCCAGTACTTC.

The V and J genes are TRBV7-8 and TRBJ2-1, with D possibly being TRBD2 (5 bases). The CDR3 spans 15 residues. Germline assignment: CDR1 SGHVS and CDR2 FQNEAQ. Between the trimmed V and J ends, which lost 3 bases and 0 bases, there was a span of 9 bases. CDR3: CASSFDGGSYNEQFF. CDR3 nucleotides: TGTGCCAGCAGCTTTGACGGAGGCTCCTACAATGAGCAGTTCTTC.